These T cell receptor beta chains were read from a single sample in a study of T-cell memory formation after mild COVID-19. MiXCR, applied by TCRdb to the 5' RACE reads, yields one record per CDR3 protein. The data contain 350,000 to 500,000 distinct CDR3 sequences, approximately 18% of them singletons. The sample comprised PBMCs or a T cell subset sorted from them (not recorded which). All receptors derive from a man aged 18-30 years who had mild COVID-19 (a few samples of this study predate the infection). Cell type and time point are not known. CDR3s include the opening cysteine and the closing phenylalanine or tryptophan. Rows may omit the clone size; those that give it use once, few, many or a size class.

TRBV7-2 | NA | CASSPGGAGWDTQYF
TRBV7-3 | NA | CASSPRQGRAGELFF
TRBV24-1 | few | CATSDARDSGSYTF
TRBV7-2 | few | CASSESPGTMNTEAFF
TRBV27 | many | CASSRGGRGNQPQHF
TRBV6-2/TRBV6-3 | few | CASSYTGLLSDTQYF
TRBV12-3/TRBV12-4 | many | CASSHTRTQDDGGYTF
TRBV5-1 | few | CASSAGLANTGELFF
TRBV18 | few | CASSPPSQLNTEAFF
TRBV7-8 | few | CASSKGPSRGYGYTF
TRBV10-2 | NA | CASRRTESYGYTF
TRBV28 | NA | CASSFPGVETQYF
TRBV7-3 | few | CASSLTGADPYNEQFF
TRBV12-3/TRBV12-4 | few | CASTVAGGYQPQHF
TRBV5-6 | few | CASSLSHVEAFF
TRBV12-3/TRBV12-4 | few | CASSRSRTGGFEELFF
TRBV6-2/TRBV6-3 | NA | CATQGMNTEAFF
TRBV7-3 | NA | CASSVGGYTQYF
TRBV5-1 | NA | CASSLSPMVVSYNEQFF
TRBV7-2 | NA | CASSSMGTTHQKTQYF
TRBV6-2/TRBV6-3 | many | CASSYLSARYYNEQFF
TRBV5-1 | few | CASSLGGTDSNQPQHF
TRBV5-1 | NA | CASSLESTGELFF
TRBV10-3 | NA | CAISPQITGELFF
TRBV4-1 | NA | CASSLERAQGKSGANVLTF
TRBV6-6 | NA | CASSYLVYEQYF
TRBV11-2 | few | CASSSLAGVGETQYF
TRBV6-2/TRBV6-3 | few | CASSYFRVGDYEQYF
TRBV7-9 | few | CASSPAQGLNTEAFF
TRBV5-1 | few | CADHPRQGTTKPPTEAFF
TRBV5-8 | few | CASSWRGPQGTQYF
TRBV20-1 | NA | CSARGGTVYEQYF
TRBV4-2 | many | CASSQVRGTEAFF
TRBV5-1 | NA | CASSRSTGQETQYF
TRBV6-1 | few | CASSVLGEVNTEAFF
TRBV7-2 | NA | CASSPRGWNTGELFF
TRBV9 | many | CASSVRDYEQYF
TRBV7-9 | once | CASLGRGSETQYF
TRBV20-1 | NA | CSAQIFGIYTADTF
TRBV21-1 | NA | CASSPRGPTMNTEAFF
TRBV20-1 | few | CSARGGGGGNQPQHF
TRBV7-2 | many | CASSLGVQRGTTDTQYF
TRBV20-1 | NA | CSLLAGGDSPLHF
TRBV9 | NA | CASSLKGGQYNEQFF
TRBV4-1 | few | CASSQAPPGRMTGANQPQHF
TRBV11-3 | few | CASSARGTSRDGETQYF
TRBV2 | few | CASGPGVTDTQYF
TRBV29-1 | many | CSSTFLLDTQYF
TRBV4-3 | few | CASSQDVRGGNTGELFF
TRBV7-2 | NA | CASRFWGRGTDTQYF
TRBV7-2 | NA | CASKGTNSESPLHF
TRBV11-2 | NA | CASSQEGTGWTYEQYF
TRBV10-3 | few | CAISVGQGPTEAFF